The entry below gives a single T cell receptor beta chain sequence along with its context. Its matching antigen is unknown. The planned depth of sequencing spanned 1 in 200,000 to 1 in 1 million T cells. Sequencing used immunoSEQ multiplex PCR; TCRdb keeps in-frame clones, though not all of them. This sample has some 30,000 clones, with more than 75% found just once. These data belong to a study of cytotoxic CD8 clonotypes in ibrutinib-treated CLL. Overall study findings and caveats: Higher clonality was seen at ibrutinib response and a return toward baseline at progression.

Trimming took 0 bases from V and 6 from J, leaving 10 bases between them. The CDR3 is 14 residues long. Looked up from germline, CDR1 is SGHRS and CDR2 is YFSETQ. The chain joins TRBV5-1 to TRBJ1-5, with a possible D match to TRBD1 (6 bases). The sequence was collected from a human donor with chronic lymphocytic leukemia. The source was PBMCs, collected after 36 months of ibrutinib treatment. In DNA, the CDR3 is TGCGCCAGCAGCTTGGGGACAGACGGTCAGCCCCAGCATTTT. Translating it yields CASSLGTDGQPQHF.